The TCR beta chain under discussion was sequenced for a study of blood T cell repertoires in COVID-19. How the authors handled the data: Nucleated cell counts were estimated from reference gene primer amplification. Clones were sequenced by immunoSEQ multiplex PCR, and TCRdb holds only the in-frame ones, with some missing. The V and J calls and clone size were taken over from that table, and D and trimming were inferred from the DNA. The data show about 110,000 clones, with about 80% seen just once and more than 13% held by the top ten. This clone came up many times. CDR1 and CDR2 (germline): MNHNY, SVGAGI (reference sequence). Trimming cost V 4 bases and J 5 bases, with 8 bases left between them. This CDR3 is built from 13 residues.

The material sequenced was peripheral blood. The sequence was collected from a woman aged 55-75 years with acute or convalescent COVID-19. The chain combines TRBV6-6 with TRBJ1-4; the D is unclear. CDR3 coding DNA: TGTGCCAGCAGTTTCGGTTTAAATGAAAAACTGTTTTTT. Amino acid sequence: CASSFGLNEKLFF.